The text below deals with one TCR beta chain. Antigen specificity is unknown. The data stem from a study of beta chain features in type 1 diabetes. Study-level background: Investigators examined some 110,000,000 sorted cells across all samples. General observations from the study: Whether TCRB rearrangement is influenced by HLA type went unresolved here.

The CDR3 has 13 amino acids. Germline CDR1 reads LNHDA; CDR2 reads SQIVND (reference sequence). The V gene end was trimmed by 6 bases and the J gene end by 3 bases; junction bases not matched to a gene: 2. Isolation of CD4+ naive, central memory, regulatory and stem cell-like memory cells was achieved by sorting via CD45RO/CCR7/CD25/CD127/CD95/CD27. Sequencing targeted expressed TCRB transcripts, as all isolated RNA had been reverse transcribed. Produced via immunoSEQ multiplex PCR; TCRdb's table is partial and in-frame only. Altogether 900,000 or so clones are present, about 17% being singletons, with the ten largest covering 0.023%.

This chain joins TRBV19 and TRBJ2-1, with TRBD2 matching over 7 bases. The source is a woman between 18 and 30 years old in good health. Input material: naive CD4+ T cells from blood. CDR3 sequence reads: CASSWDYYNEQFF. CDR3 nucleotides: TGTGCCAGTAGCTGGGACTACTACAATGAGCAGTTCTTC.